The source of this TCR beta chain is a study of cytomegalovirus exposure and HLA in healthy donors. For the study at large: A data release that came early held roughly 90 million unique TCRs from HLA-typed donors. Study results and caveats: In terms of immune exposure information, only CMV serostatus was available.

Worth noting for this clone: The antigen remains unidentified.

The PCR had 60 Vbeta and 13 Jbeta primers. TCRdb keeps only in-frame clones here, not all; method: immunoSEQ multiplex PCR. Here the sample spans over 120,000 clones, approximately 84% being singletons. This CDR3 comprises 15 residues. Trimming pared 7 bases from V and 0 bases from J, leaving 16 bases between. Germline values: CDR1 GTSNPN, CDR2 SVGIG (reference sequence). V and J are TRBV30 and TRBJ2-4; possible D gene TRBD1, 5 bases. The source of this sequence is a woman aged 55-69 years in good health and CMV-seropositive. The sequencing sample was made of PBMCs. This CDR3 is CAFQGSAGAKNIQYF. The CDR3 nucleotides read TGTGCCTTTCAGGGAAGTGCCGGAGCCAAAAACATTCAGTACTTC.